This paragraph reports one T cell receptor beta chain. V lost 6 bases and J 5 bases, leaving 19 bases between the germline ends. In germline, CDR1 is ENHRY, CDR2 SYGVKD. The CDR3 loop spans 15 amino acids. Profiling relied on immunoSEQ multiplex PCR, and the TCRdb table lists in-frame clones only, not all of them. The sample includes fewer than 150,000 clones, just over 90% of them seen just once. These data come from a study of T cells after somatic rescue of genetic block. This receptor was taken from a woman between 18 and 29 years old. The chain carries TRBV10-3 and TRBJ1-1, with D perhaps TRBD1 (5 bases). Specimen: peripheral blood mononuclear cells (PBMCs). CDR3 sequence reads: CAIRPGGALRTEAFF. The CDR3 DNA is TGTGCCATCAGGCCAGGTGGGGCCCTCCGGACTGAAGCTTTCTTT.